This is a list of T cell receptor beta chains from one sample in a study of vaccination and CD4 T cells after COVID-19. MiXCR, applied by TCRdb to the PCR reads, yields one record per CDR3 protein. The sample includes roughly 3,800 distinct CDR3 sequences, approximately 18% of them seen just once. Their specific antigens are unknown. Sequencing was performed on CD4+ T cells from blood, cultured in vitro. These receptors were obtained from a human donor who had recovered from COVID-19. Both conserved end residues are part of each CDR3.

v_gene: TRBV3-1; CDR3aa: CASTRTGRTGELFF
v_gene: TRBV7-2; CDR3aa: CASSSSAGGYTF
v_gene: TRBV10-3; CDR3aa: CAISAGDRGFYEQYF
v_gene: TRBV5-1; CDR3aa: CASSLVRGDTQYF
v_gene: TRBV25-1; CDR3aa: CASSPPGGSGGYTF
v_gene: TRBV30; CDR3aa: CAWSVHDYSYNEQFF
v_gene: TRBV6-5; CDR3aa: CASSYGGGATQYF
v_gene: TRBV19; CDR3aa: CASSITGLSGNTIYF
v_gene: TRBV5-4; CDR3aa: CASSADSSSYEQYF
v_gene: TRBV30; CDR3aa: CAWAKDYEQYF
v_gene: TRBV7-7; CDR3aa: CASSQEPGSQQFF
v_gene: TRBV20-1; CDR3aa: CSAQPIRTALMNEQYF
v_gene: TRBV6-2/TRBV6-3; CDR3aa: CASSSAYEQYF
v_gene: TRBV7-9; CDR3aa: CASSPAVVVWGYGYTF
v_gene: TRBV5-4; CDR3aa: CASSSGQGMNTEAFF
v_gene: TRBV19; CDR3aa: CATRKGQGGANVLTF
v_gene: TRBV9; CDR3aa: CASSVGPNYEQYF
v_gene: TRBV11-3; CDR3aa: CASSNGPDGEQYF
v_gene: TRBV20-1; CDR3aa: CSVRVGAGNEQFF
v_gene: TRBV21-1; CDR3aa: CAPTRGGQGGSLGAFF
v_gene: TRBV12-3/TRBV12-4; CDR3aa: CASSLGTDRTDTQYF
v_gene: TRBV30; CDR3aa: CAWGGLGTQYF
v_gene: TRBV12-3/TRBV12-4; CDR3aa: CASRGDLFYGYTF
v_gene: TRBV6-1; CDR3aa: CASRYTTTASTEAFF
v_gene: TRBV10-2; CDR3aa: CASSDFATGELFF
v_gene: TRBV24-1; CDR3aa: CATSDLPLAETQYF
v_gene: TRBV20-1; CDR3aa: CSASPWGGAVNEQFF
v_gene: TRBV5-3; CDR3aa: CARSLKPGHGNTEAFF
v_gene: TRBV20-1; CDR3aa: CSCGWAGGTDTQYF
v_gene: TRBV6-1; CDR3aa: CASSEAPGANSPLHF
v_gene: TRBV6-1; CDR3aa: CASRASISWQRGAYGYTF
v_gene: TRBV10-3; CDR3aa: CAIRDREGTEAFF
v_gene: TRBV6-1; CDR3aa: CASSEISGGTSGNTIYF
v_gene: TRBV5-1; CDR3aa: CASSLRLGGEETQYF
v_gene: TRBV12-5; CDR3aa: CASGKGSPNEKLFF
v_gene: TRBV29-1; CDR3aa: CSVESSVLEAFF
v_gene: TRBV2; CDR3aa: CASSQPGLVADTQYF
v_gene: TRBV19; CDR3aa: CASSRTASGTDTQYF
v_gene: TRBV12-3/TRBV12-4; CDR3aa: CASSLPQGANEQFF
v_gene: TRBV5-4; CDR3aa: CASSPGPQSKGYTF
v_gene: TRBV12-3/TRBV12-4; CDR3aa: CASSTWDRGLGSPLHF
v_gene: TRBV10-3; CDR3aa: CAISPRGRTEAFF
v_gene: TRBV5-8; CDR3aa: CASSFVPGGDYGYTF
v_gene: TRBV30; CDR3aa: CAWNTGPGELFF
v_gene: TRBV6-1; CDR3aa: CASSQRTANQPQHF
v_gene: TRBV5-1; CDR3aa: CASSLRGGGEETQYF
v_gene: TRBV6-1; CDR3aa: CASSPQGVEQYF
v_gene: TRBV5-5; CDR3aa: CASSQDSGWGYTF
v_gene: TRBV11-3; CDR3aa: CASSLEAGRVSERFF
v_gene: TRBV7-9; CDR3aa: CASSIQVSEAFF
v_gene: TRBV30; CDR3aa: CAWGDRAEAFF
v_gene: TRBV12-3/TRBV12-4; CDR3aa: CASSFSGGYTF
v_gene: TRBV6-1; CDR3aa: CASRAHGDNSPLHF
v_gene: TRBV2; CDR3aa: CASGSAPGHGGNQPQHF
v_gene: TRBV11-2; CDR3aa: CASSFIASYEQYF
v_gene: TRBV9; CDR3aa: CASSVASERGYNEQFF
v_gene: TRBV2; CDR3aa: CASSDSGGNEKLFF
v_gene: TRBV5-8; CDR3aa: CASLPWGTGIYNEQFF
v_gene: TRBV20-1; CDR3aa: CSAKVPGWSNQPQHF
v_gene: TRBV6-1; CDR3aa: CASSEVSAYEQYF